This section outlines one T cell receptor beta chain sequence together with its context. The antigen is unknown. This CDR3 has 14 amino acids. Trimming took 6 bases from V and 3 from J; bases not matched to a gene: 8. This record comes from a study of CD8 T cells in ankylosing spondylitis. It was by quantitative 5'-RACE with molecular barcodes that TCR beta libraries were made. Via MiXCR, TCRdb re-called the 5' RACE reads, giving one row per CDR3 protein. The profile covers roughly 220,000 distinct CDR3 sequences, with around 19% appearing a single time and about 39% taken by the ten largest. General study results and limits: A motif of 7 to 9 highly homologous TCR beta variants was seen as apparently characteristic of ankylosing spondylitis blood. Clones linked to the disease showed a CD8+ phenotype. They occurred at relatively low frequencies in peripheral blood. Significant enrichment of disease-linked clones was reported in matched ankylosing spondylitis synovial fluid.

V gene TRBV12-3 or TRBV12-4 combines with J gene TRBJ2-7; 7 bases are shared with TRBD1. Sample: blood, either unsorted or a sorted T cell fraction (not recorded which). The source of this sequence is a male donor with ankylosing spondylitis. The CDR3 DNA is TGTGCCAGCAGCTCGACAGGGTACCACTACGAGCAGTACTTC. Its translation is CASSSTGYHYEQYF.